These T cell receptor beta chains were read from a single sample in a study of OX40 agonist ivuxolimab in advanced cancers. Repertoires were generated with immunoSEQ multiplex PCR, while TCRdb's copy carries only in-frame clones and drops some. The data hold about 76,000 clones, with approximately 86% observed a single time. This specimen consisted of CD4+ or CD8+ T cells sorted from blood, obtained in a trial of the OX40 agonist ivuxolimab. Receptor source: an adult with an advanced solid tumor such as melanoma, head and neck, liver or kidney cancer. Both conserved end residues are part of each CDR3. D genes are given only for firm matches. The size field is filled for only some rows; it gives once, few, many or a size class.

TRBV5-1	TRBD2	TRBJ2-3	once	TGCGCCAGCAGCTTGGTCAGCGGGGAGACAGATACGCAGTATTTT	CASSLVSGETDTQYF
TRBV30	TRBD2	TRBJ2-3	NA	TGTGCCTCGGGGATGACTAGCGGGGGCACAGATACGCAGTATTTT	CASGMTSGGTDTQYF
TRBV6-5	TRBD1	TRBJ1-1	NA	TGTGCCAGCTGGACAGGGATGAACACTGAAGCTTTCTTT	CASWTGMNTEAFF
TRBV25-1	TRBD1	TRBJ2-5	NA	TGTGCCAGCAGTCCCCCCGGAAGACAGGGGGAGACCCAGTACTTC	CASSPPGRQGETQYF
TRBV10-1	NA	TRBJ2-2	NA	TGCGCCAGCAGCCCCGAGAACACCGGGGAGCTGTTTTTT	CASSPENTGELFF
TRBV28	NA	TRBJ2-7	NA	TGTGCCAGCCTGGCAGAAGACGGCTCCTACGAGCAGTACTTC	CASLAEDGSYEQYF
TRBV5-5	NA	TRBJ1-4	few	TGTGCCAGCAGCTTTAGCTCAACTAATGAAAAACTGTTTTTT	CASSFSSTNEKLFF
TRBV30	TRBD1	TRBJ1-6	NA	TGTGCCTGGAGTATTACAGGGGATAATTCACCCCTCCACTTT	CAWSITGDNSPLHF
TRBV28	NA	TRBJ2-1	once	TGTGCCTCTTACATTAGCGCGGGAAACCCTGAGCAGTTCTTC	CASYISAGNPEQFF
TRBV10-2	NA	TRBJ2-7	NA	TGCGCCAGCAGTAGGCAAGGAAAAACCTACGAGCAGTACTTC	CASSRQGKTYEQYF
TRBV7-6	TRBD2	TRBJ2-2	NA	TGTGCCAGCAGCTTAAATAGCGGGAGCGGCACCGGGGAGCTGTTTTTT	CASSLNSGSGTGELFF
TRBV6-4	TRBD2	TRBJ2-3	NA	TGTGCCAGCAGTAAACTAGCGGTGGGAGATACGCAGTATTTT	CASSKLAVGDTQYF
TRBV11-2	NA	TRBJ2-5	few	TGTGCCAGCAGCTTAAGGGGTAGCGGACAAGAGACCCAGTACTTC	CASSLRGSGQETQYF
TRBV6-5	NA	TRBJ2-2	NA	TGTGCCAGCAGTTACTCCGAGGGCACCGGGGAGCTGTTTTTT	CASSYSEGTGELFF
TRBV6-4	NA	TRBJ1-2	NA	TGTGCCAGCAGCGCCTCGGGGTTCAATGGCTACACCTTC	CASSASGFNGYTF
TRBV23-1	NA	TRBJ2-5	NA	TGCGCCAGCAGTCAATCGACCCCGGGGGAGACCCAGTACTTC	CASSQSTPGETQYF
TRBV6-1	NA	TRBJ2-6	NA	TGTGCCAGCAGTGAAGAGCCTCAGAGCTCTGGGGCCAACGTCCTGACTTTC	CASSEEPQSSGANVLTF
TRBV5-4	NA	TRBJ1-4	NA	TGTGCCAGCAGCTCTGACAGGTCTGCAACTAATGAAAAACTGTTTTTT	CASSSDRSATNEKLFF
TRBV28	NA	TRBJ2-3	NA	TGTGCCAGCGGCGGCGGTAACACAGATACGCAGTATTTT	CASGGGNTDTQYF
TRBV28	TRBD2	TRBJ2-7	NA	TGTGCCAGCAGTTTCGGGGCGGGAGTCTACGAGCAGTACTTC	CASSFGAGVYEQYF
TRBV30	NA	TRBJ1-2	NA	TGTGCCTGGACCATGGACGTTGGGGTCTATGGCTACACCTTC	CAWTMDVGVYGYTF
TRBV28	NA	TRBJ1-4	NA	TGTGCCAGCAGTTTAAAAGGGGCTCGGGGGAATGAAAAACTGTTTTTT	CASSLKGARGNEKLFF
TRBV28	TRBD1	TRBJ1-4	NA	TGTGCCAGCAGGATGACAGGGGGAATGGAAAAACTGTTTTTT	CASRMTGGMEKLFF
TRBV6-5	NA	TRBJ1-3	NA	TGTGCCAGCACCAGAGAGGGGAGGGCTGGAAACACCATATATTTT	CASTREGRAGNTIYF
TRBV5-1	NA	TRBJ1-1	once	TGCGCCAGCAGCTTGGAATACCCAGGGGTGAACACTGAAGCTTTCTTT	CASSLEYPGVNTEAFF
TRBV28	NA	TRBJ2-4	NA	TGTGCCAGCAGCTCCCCGGGGCCCCAAAACATTCAGTACTTC	CASSSPGPQNIQYF
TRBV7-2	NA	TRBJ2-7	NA	TGTGCCAGCAGCTTAGTTTCATGGGGCGGAGAGCAGTACTTC	CASSLVSWGGEQYF
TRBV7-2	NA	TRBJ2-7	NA	TGTGCCAGCAGTTTTGCGGCGTCCGAGCAGTACTTC	CASSFAASEQYF
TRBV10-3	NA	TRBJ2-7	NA	TGCGCCATCGGGGGGCAACCGGGGGACGAGCAGTACTTC	CAIGGQPGDEQYF
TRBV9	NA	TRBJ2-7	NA	TGTGCCAGCAGCGTAGGTCTAGGGGCCTACGAGCAGTACTTC	CASSVGLGAYEQYF
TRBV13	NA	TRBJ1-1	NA	TGTGCCAGCAGCCGTATGCAGGGGGAAGCTTTCTTT	CASSRMQGEAFF
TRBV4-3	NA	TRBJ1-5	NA	TGCGCCAGCAGCCAAGGACAGAGTCAGCCCCAGCATTTT	CASSQGQSQPQHF
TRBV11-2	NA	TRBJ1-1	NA	TGTGCCAGCAGCTTAAAGGGGTTTAGGTGGATGAACACTGAAGCTTTCTTT	CASSLKGFRWMNTEAFF
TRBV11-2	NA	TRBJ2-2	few	TGTGCCAGCAGCTTAGATAGTCACAGGCAAAGGGAGCTGTTTTTT	CASSLDSHRQRELFF
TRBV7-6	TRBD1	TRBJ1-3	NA	TGTGCCAGCAGCCCCGGGACAGTCTCTGGAAACACCATATATTTT	CASSPGTVSGNTIYF
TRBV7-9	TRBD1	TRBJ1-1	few	TGTGCCAGCAGCTCCGGCTACAGGGGGAACACTGAAGCTTTCTTT	CASSSGYRGNTEAFF
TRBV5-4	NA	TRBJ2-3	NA	TGTGCCAGCAGCTTCGGGACAACTAGCACAGATACGCAGTATTTT	CASSFGTTSTDTQYF
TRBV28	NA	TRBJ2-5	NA	TGTGCCAGCAGTTTATGGGACCCTTTCCTCGGGGACGAGACCCAGTACTTC	CASSLWDPFLGDETQYF
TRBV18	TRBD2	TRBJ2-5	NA	TGTGCCAGCTCACCTCTAGCGGGAGGATTCCGCCAAGAGACCCAGTACTTC	CASSPLAGGFRQETQYF
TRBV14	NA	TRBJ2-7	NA	TGTGCCAGCAGCCCCCGGACTTCCCACGAGCAGTACTTC	CASSPRTSHEQYF
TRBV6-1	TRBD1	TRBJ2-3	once	TGTGCCAGCAGTGAAGAGGGTAGACAGGACAGGGATACGCAGTATTTT	CASSEEGRQDRDTQYF
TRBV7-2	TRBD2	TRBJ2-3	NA	TGTGCCAGCAGCTTAGGGGTTGCGGGAGGGAGCACAGATACGCAGTATTTT	CASSLGVAGGSTDTQYF
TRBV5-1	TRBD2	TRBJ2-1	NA	TGCGCCAGCAGCTCCACCCCAAGCGGGGGGGCCTACAATGAGCAGTTCTTC	CASSSTPSGGAYNEQFF
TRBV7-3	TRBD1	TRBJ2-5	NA	TGTGCCAGCAGCTTAGGGGCAGGGGGTACGGGTGAGACCCAGTACTTC	CASSLGAGGTGETQYF
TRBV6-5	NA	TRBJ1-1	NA	TGTGCCAGCAGTTACCCTTCGTCGGCCGCTTTCTTT	CASSYPSSAAFF
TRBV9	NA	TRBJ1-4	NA	TGTGCCAGCAGCGGTAACCCCACTAGTAGCACGGAGTATCTTGAAAAACTGTTTTTT	CASSGNPTSSTEYLEKLFF
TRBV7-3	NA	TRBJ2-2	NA	TGTGCCAGCAGCTTGAAACTAGACACCGGGGAGCTGTTTTTT	CASSLKLDTGELFF
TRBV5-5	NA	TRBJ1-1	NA	TGTGCCAGCAGCTTGGCGGCAGGGCTCATGAACACTGAAGCTTTCTTT	CASSLAAGLMNTEAFF